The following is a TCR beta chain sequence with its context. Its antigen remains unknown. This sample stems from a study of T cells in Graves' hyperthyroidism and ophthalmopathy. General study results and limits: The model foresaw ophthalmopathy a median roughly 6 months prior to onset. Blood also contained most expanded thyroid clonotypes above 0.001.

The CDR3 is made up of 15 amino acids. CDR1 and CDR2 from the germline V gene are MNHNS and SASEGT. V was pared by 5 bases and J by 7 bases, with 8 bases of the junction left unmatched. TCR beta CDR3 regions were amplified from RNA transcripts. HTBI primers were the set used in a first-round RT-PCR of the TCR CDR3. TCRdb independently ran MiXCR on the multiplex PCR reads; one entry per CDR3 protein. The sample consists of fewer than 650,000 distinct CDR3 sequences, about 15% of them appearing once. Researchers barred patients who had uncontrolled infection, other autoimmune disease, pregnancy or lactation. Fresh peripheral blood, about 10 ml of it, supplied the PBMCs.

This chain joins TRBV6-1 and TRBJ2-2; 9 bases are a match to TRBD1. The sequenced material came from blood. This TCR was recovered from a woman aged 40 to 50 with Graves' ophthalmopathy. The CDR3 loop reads CASSPDRGVFGELFF. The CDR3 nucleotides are TGTGCCAGCAGTCCGGACAGGGGAGTCTTCGGGGAGCTGTTTTTT.